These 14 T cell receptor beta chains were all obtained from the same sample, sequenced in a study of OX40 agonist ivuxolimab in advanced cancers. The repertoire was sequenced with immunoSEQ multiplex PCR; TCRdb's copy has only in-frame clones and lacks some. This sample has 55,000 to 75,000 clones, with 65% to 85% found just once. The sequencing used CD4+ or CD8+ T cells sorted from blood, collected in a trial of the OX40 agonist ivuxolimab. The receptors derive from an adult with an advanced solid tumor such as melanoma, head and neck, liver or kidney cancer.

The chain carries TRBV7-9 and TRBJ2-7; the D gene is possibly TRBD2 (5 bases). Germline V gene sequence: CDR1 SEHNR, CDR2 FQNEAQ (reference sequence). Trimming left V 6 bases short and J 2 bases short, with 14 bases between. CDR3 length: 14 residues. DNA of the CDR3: TGTGCCAGCAGTCAATCCGGGGTGGCCTACGAGCAGTACTTC. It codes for CASSQSGVAYEQYF.

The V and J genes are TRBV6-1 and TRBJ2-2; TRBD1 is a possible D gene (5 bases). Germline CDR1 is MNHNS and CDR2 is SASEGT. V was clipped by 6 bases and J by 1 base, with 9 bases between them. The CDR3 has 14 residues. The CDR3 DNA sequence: TGTGCCAGCAGGGGGCTGGGGAACACCGGGGAGCTGTTTTTT. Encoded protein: CASRGLGNTGELFF.

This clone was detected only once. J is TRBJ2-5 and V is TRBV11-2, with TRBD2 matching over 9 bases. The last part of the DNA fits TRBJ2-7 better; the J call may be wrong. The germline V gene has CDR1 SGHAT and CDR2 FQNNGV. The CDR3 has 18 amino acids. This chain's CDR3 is CASSSLGRAGGSSYEQYF. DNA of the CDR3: TGTGCCAGCAGCTCCCTCGGGCGAGCGGGGGGATCCTCCTACGAGCAGTACTTC.

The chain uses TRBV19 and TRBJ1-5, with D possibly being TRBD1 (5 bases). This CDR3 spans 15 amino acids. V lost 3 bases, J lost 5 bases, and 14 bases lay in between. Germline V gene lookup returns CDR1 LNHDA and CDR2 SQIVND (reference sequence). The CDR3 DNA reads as TGTGCCAGTAGTATGGTGCACAGGAATTATCAGCCCCAGCATTTT. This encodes CASSMVHRNYQPQHF.

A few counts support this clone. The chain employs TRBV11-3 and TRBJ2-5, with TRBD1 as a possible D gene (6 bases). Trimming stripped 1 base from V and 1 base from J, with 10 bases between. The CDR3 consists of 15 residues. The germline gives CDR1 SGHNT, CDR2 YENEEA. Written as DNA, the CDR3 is TGTGCCAGCAGCTTAGGCAGGACAGTCCAAGAGACCCAGTACTTC. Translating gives CASSLGRTVQETQYF.

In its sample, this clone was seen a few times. CDR3 DNA: TGTGCCAGCGGAGACCATATTAAAGCTTTCTTT. The encoded protein is CASGDHIKAFF. The V call is TRBV2, the J call TRBJ1-1; D is undetermined. This CDR3 spans 11 amino acids. CDR1 is SNHLY, CDR2 FYNNEI, per germline. V was clipped by 8 bases and J by 9 bases, with 13 bases between them.

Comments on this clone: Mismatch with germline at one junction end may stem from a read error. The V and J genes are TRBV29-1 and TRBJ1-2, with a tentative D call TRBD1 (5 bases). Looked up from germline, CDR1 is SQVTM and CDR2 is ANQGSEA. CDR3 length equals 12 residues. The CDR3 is CSAEQENYGYTF. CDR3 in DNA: TGCAGCGCTGAACAGGAAAACTATGGCTACACCTTC.

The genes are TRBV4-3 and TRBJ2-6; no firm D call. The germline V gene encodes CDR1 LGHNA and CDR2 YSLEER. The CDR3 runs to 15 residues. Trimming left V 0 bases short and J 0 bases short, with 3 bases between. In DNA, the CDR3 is TGCGCCAGCAGCCAAGAAAACTCTGGGGCCAACGTCCTGACTTTC. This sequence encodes CASSQENSGANVLTF.

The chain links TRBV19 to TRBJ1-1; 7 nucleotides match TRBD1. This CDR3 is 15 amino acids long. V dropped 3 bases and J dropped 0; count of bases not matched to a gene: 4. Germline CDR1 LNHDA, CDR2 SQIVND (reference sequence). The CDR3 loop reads CASSIIQGLNTEAFF. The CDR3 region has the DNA TGTGCCAGTAGTATCATACAGGGGCTGAACACTGAAGCTTTCTTT. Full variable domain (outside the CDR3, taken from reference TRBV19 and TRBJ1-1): DGGITQSPKYLFRKEGQNVTLSCEQNLNHDAMYWYRQDPGQGLRLIYYSQIVNDFQKGDIAEGYSVSREKKESFPLTVTSAQKNPTAFYLCASSIIQGLNTEAFFGQGTRLTVV.

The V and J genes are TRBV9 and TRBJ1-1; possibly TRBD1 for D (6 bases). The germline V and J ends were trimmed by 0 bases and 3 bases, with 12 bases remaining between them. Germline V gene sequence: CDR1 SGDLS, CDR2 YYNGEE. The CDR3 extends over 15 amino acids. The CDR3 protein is CASSVEGRGYTEAFF. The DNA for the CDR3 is TGTGCCAGCAGCGTAGAGGGCAGGGGATACACTGAAGCTTTCTTT.

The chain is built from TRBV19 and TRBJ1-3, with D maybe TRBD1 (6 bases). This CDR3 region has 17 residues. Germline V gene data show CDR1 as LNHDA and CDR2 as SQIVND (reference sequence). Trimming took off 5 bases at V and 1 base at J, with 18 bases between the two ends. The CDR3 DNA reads TGTGCCAGTAGTTTCATCAAGGGACAAGCTTCTGGAAACACCATATATTTT. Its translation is CASSFIKGQASGNTIYF. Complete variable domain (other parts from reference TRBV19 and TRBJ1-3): DGGITQSPKYLFRKEGQNVTLSCEQNLNHDAMYWYRQDPGQGLRLIYYSQIVNDFQKGDIAEGYSVSREKKESFPLTVTSAQKNPTAFYLCASSFIKGQASGNTIYFGEGSWLTVV.

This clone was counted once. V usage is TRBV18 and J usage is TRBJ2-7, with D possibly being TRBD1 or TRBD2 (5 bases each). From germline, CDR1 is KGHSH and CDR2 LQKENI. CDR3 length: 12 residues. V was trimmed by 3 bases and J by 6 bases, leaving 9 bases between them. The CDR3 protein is CASSPQGTEQYF. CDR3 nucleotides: TGTGCCAGCTCACCGCAAGGGACCGAGCAGTACTTC.

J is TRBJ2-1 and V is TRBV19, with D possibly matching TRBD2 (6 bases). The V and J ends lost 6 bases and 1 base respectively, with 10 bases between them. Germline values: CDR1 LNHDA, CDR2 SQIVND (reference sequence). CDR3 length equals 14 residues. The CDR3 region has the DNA TGTGCCAGTAGATCGGGGAGGTCCTACAATGAGCAGTTCTTC. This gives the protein CASRSGRSYNEQFF.

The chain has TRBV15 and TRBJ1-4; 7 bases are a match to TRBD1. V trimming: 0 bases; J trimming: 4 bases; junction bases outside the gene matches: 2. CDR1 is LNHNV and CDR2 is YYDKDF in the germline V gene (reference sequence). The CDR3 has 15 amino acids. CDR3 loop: CATSRDRQGNEKLFF. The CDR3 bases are TGTGCCACCAGCAGAGACCGACAGGGTAATGAAAAACTGTTTTTT. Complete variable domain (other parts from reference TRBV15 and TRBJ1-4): DAMVIQNPRYQVTQFGKPVTLSCSQTLNHNVMYWYQQKSSQAPKLLFHYYDKDFNNEADTPDNFQSRRPNTSFCFLDIRSPGLGDTAMYLCATSRDRQGNEKLFFGSGTQLSVL.